These 31 T cell receptor beta chains were sequenced from one sample in a study of response to subunit inactivated influenza vaccine. TCRdb called the RT-PCR reads again in MiXCR, with one record for every CDR3 protein. The sample has hundreds of thousands of distinct CDR3 sequences; around 8% are singletons. Specimen: PBMCs from blood, collected around 25 months after vaccination. All receptors derive from a man aged 45 to 75 who received an inactivated influenza vaccine.

The chain uses TRBV12-3 or TRBV12-4 and TRBJ2-4; D call uncertain. The CDR3 has 13 residues. Trimming took 2 bases from V and 5 from J, leaving 7 bases between them. The chain's CDR3 is CASSLNTENIQYF. For the CDR3, the DNA is TGTGCCAGCAGTTTAAACACGGAAAACATTCAGTACTTC.

The chain joins TRBV7-8 to TRBJ2-3, with D uncertain. Trimming removed 5 bases at V and 2 bases at J, with 8 bases between. Germline lookup yields CDR1 SGHVS and CDR2 FQNEAQ. The CDR3 contains 13 residues. The CDR3: CASSNPDTDTQYF. The CDR3 nucleotides read TGTGCCAGCAGCAACCCGGACACAGATACGCAGTATTTT.

V usage is TRBV19 and J usage is TRBJ1-2; D gene uncertain. V was pared by 7 bases and J by 3 bases, with 27 bases between. The CDR3 has 18 amino acids. CDR1 LNHDA and CDR2 SQIVND come from the germline V gene (reference sequence). CDR3 DNA: TGTGCCAGTAACTTCGCCTACTGGGTGGACGGCCCCTACTATGGCTACACCTTC. Encoded protein: CASNFAYWVDGPYYGYTF.

This clonotype was recorded at least ten times. The J gene is TRBJ2-1, the V gene TRBV7-2, with a weak D call TRBD2 (6 bases). The CDR3 has 13 amino acids. Germline-derived CDR1 and CDR2 are SGHTA and FQGNSA. Trimming removed 1 base from V and 6 bases from J, with 7 bases in between. The CDR3 DNA is TGTGCCAGCAGCTTAGTAGCGGCCAATGAGCAGTTCTTC. This translates into CASSLVAANEQFF.

This clonotype showed up just a few times. This sequence joins TRBV10-2 and TRBJ2-3; D is perhaps TRBD2 (6 bases). Germline lookup yields CDR1 WSHSY and CDR2 SAAADI. Trimming cost V 8 bases and J 6 bases, with 18 bases left between them. The CDR3 loop spans 14 amino acids. CDR3 in DNA: TGCGCCAGCGGGGCGGTAGCGGCGTCCGATACGCAGTATTTT. Protein: CASGAVAASDTQYF.

Only a few counts were recorded for this clonotype. This chain joins TRBV6-5 and TRBJ2-7; the D gene is possibly TRBD1 (6 bases). The CDR3 totals 14 residues. The ends were cut back, 2 bases at V and 4 bases at J, with 12 bases in the middle. Germline-derived CDR1 and CDR2 are MNHEY and SVGAGI. The CDR3 region is CASSYINRAYEQYF. As DNA, the CDR3 is TGTGCCAGCAGTTACATAAACAGGGCGTACGAGCAGTACTTC.

The rearrangement uses TRBV20-1 and TRBJ2-3; 10 bases match TRBD2. Germline CDR1 reads DFQATT; CDR2 reads SNEGSKA (reference sequence). V gave up 3 bases and J gave up 0 bases; unmatched junction bases: 9. The CDR3 is made up of 17 amino acids. CDR3 bases: TGCAGTGCTAGTAGGCCTAGCGGGGGCCTAAGCACAGATACGCAGTATTTT. Amino acids: CSASRPSGGLSTDTQYF.

This clonotype came up a few times. The rearrangement links TRBV20-1 to TRBJ2-1; D is undetermined. The V gene's germline CDR1 is DFQATT and CDR2 SNEGSKA (reference sequence). V was cut by 6 bases and J by 6 bases, with 21 bases left in between. This CDR3 comprises 15 residues. CDR3: CSATTPRGGGNEQFF. In DNA form, the CDR3 reads TGCAGTGCCACTACACCTCGTGGCGGTGGCAATGAGCAGTTCTTC.

This clonotype was seen at least ten times. The chain carries TRBV9 and TRBJ2-5; 10 nucleotides align to TRBD2. The CDR3 has 16 amino acids. Germline-derived CDR1 and CDR2 are SGDLS and YYNGEE. V gave up 0 bases and J gave up 5 bases; unmatched junction bases: 7. In nucleotides, the CDR3 is TGTGCCAGCAGCGTAGGAGGACTAGCGGTAGGGGAGACCCAGTACTTC. It is translated as CASSVGGLAVGETQYF.

The chain has TRBV2 and TRBJ2-1; D possibly corresponds to TRBD1 (5 bases). CDR1 and CDR2 from the germline V gene are SNHLY and FYNNEI. The V end lost 8 bases, the J end lost 0 bases, and 17 bases lay between the germline ends. This CDR3 comprises 16 residues. The CDR3 bases are TGTGCCAGCCTTCGATCACGGACACGCTCCTACAATGAGCAGTTCTTC. Protein sequence: CASLRSRTRSYNEQFF.

The V call is TRBV29-1, the J call TRBJ2-1; D possibly corresponds to TRBD2 (6 bases). This CDR3 contains 13 residues. From germline, CDR1 is SQVTM and CDR2 ANQGSEA. V was shortened by 5 bases and J by 7 bases, with 15 bases between the two germline ends. CDR3 sequence: CSVRGRLGNEQFF. CDR3 nucleotide sequence: TGCAGCGTTCGAGGGAGGTTAGGTAATGAGCAGTTCTTC.

CDR3 nucleotide sequence: TGTGCCAGCAGGAGAGGAAGCCCGAACACCGGGGAGCTGTTTTTT. It translates to CASRRGSPNTGELFF. The chain is built from TRBV12-3 or TRBV12-4 and TRBJ2-2; D uncertain. The CDR3 loop spans 15 amino acids. The germline V and J ends were trimmed by 6 bases and 0 bases, with 11 bases remaining between them.

This clonotype was seen more than once but under ten times. The V gene is TRBV20-1, the J gene TRBJ2-3; no reliable D call. The CDR3 is made up of 14 amino acids. Germline CDR1 and CDR2: DFQATT and SNEGSKA (reference sequence). Trimming shortened V by 3 bases and J by 1 base, and 11 bases separated the two germline ends. The DNA of the CDR3 is TGCAGTGCTAGTATGGCGGACCGCACAGATACGCAGTATTTT. Translated, it gives CSASMADRTDTQYF.

In this sample, this clonotype turned up many times. In nucleotides, the CDR3 is TGTGCCAGTAGTATACAGAGCTCCTACAATGAGCAGTTCTTC. Translated: CASSIQSSYNEQFF. The chain carries TRBV19 and TRBJ2-1; the D is unclear. This CDR3 is built from 14 residues. Trimming took 2 bases from V and 0 from J, leaving 5 bases between them. Germline V gene lookup returns CDR1 LNHDA and CDR2 SQIVND (reference sequence).

This clonotype was seen a few times. DNA for the CDR3: TGTGCCAGCAGCTTAGTTGAGGGAGGAAAGACCCAGTACTTC. Its translation is CASSLVEGGKTQYF. This rearrangement joins TRBV7-2 to TRBJ2-5, with D perhaps matching TRBD2 (6 bases). The CDR3 covers 14 residues. V was clipped by 1 base and J by 6 bases, with 12 bases between them. Germline CDR1 and CDR2: SGHTA and FQGNSA. Supplemented by reference TRBV7-2 and TRBJ2-5, the full variable domain reads GAGVSQSPSNKVTEKGKDVELRCDPISGHTALYWYRQSLGQGLEFLIYFQGNSAPDKSGLPSDRFSAERTGGSVSTLTIQRTQQEDSAVYLCASSLVEGGKTQYFGPGTRLLVL.

This sequence joins TRBV7-2 and TRBJ2-7; D is unresolved. V shed 6 bases and J shed 2 bases, with 14 bases lying between them. CDR3 length: 14 amino acids. Germline V gene sequence: CDR1 SGHTA, CDR2 FQGNSA. The CDR3 coding sequence is TGTGCCAGCAGTACACCATCAGACCCCTACGAGCAGTACTTC. Encoded protein: CASSTPSDPYEQYF.

In this sample, this clonotype turned up a few times. In DNA, the CDR3 is TGTGCCAGCAGCCAAGATTGGAACGGACACAATCAGCCCCAGCATTTT. The encoded protein is CASSQDWNGHNQPQHF. The gene calls are TRBV4-2 and TRBJ1-5; perhaps TRBD1 as D (5 bases). The V end was cut by 0 bases, the J end by 3 bases, with 12 bases between. The CDR3 consists of 16 residues. CDR1 is LGHNA, CDR2 YNFKEQ, per germline.

In this sample, this clonotype turned up a few times. The chain has TRBV7-2 and TRBJ1-5; D possibly corresponds to TRBD1 (6 bases). The CDR3 has 15 amino acids. Looked up from germline, CDR1 is SGHTA and CDR2 is FQGNSA. V lost 1 base to trimming and J lost 6 bases, with 13 bases between them. The CDR3 loop is CASSLGQGIGQPQHF. As DNA, the CDR3 is TGTGCCAGCAGCTTAGGCCAGGGGATAGGTCAGCCCCAGCATTTT.

This chain joins TRBV4-3 and TRBJ2-6; D is undetermined. This CDR3 is built from 15 residues. V lost 2 bases to trimming and J lost 0 bases, with 5 bases between them. Germline V CDR1 and CDR2: LGHNA, YSLEER. CDR3 bases: TGCGCCAGCAGCCAAACCGTCTCTGGGGCCAACGTCCTGACTTTC. The encoded protein is CASSQTVSGANVLTF.

This clonotype was recorded at least ten times. One end of the junction varies from germline; a read error may be responsible. The chain recombines TRBV7-7 with TRBJ2-5; 9 bases match TRBD1. Germline V gene data show CDR1 as SSHAT and CDR2 as FNYEAQ (reference sequence). CDR3 length: 14 residues. The CDR3 spells CASSSGTGKETQYF. The CDR3 bases are TGTGCTAGCAGCTCCGGGACAGGGAAAGAGACCCAGTACTTC.

The table lists this clonotype with many counts. The CDR3 DNA sequence: TGTGCCAGCAGTTTAGGGGGACAGGGGCTCAACGAGCAGTACTTC. Residues: CASSLGGQGLNEQYF. This chain uses TRBV27 with TRBJ2-7; 10 bases line up with TRBD1. V gave up 2 bases and J gave up 5 bases; unmatched junction bases: 6. CDR1 and CDR2 from the germline V gene are MNHEY and SMNVEV (reference sequence). There are 15 residues in the CDR3.

The chain employs TRBV7-9 and TRBJ2-3; D unclear. Trimming pared 2 bases from V and 1 base from J, leaving 16 bases between. CDR1 is SEHNR, CDR2 FQNEAQ, per germline (reference sequence). The CDR3 sequence is 17 residues long. CDR3 DNA sequence: TGTGCCAGCAGCTTATGGCCACAGAGTGTAGGCACAGATACGCAGTATTTT. This codes for CASSLWPQSVGTDTQYF.

This sequence joins TRBV20-1 and TRBJ2-3, with D possibly being TRBD2 (6 bases). The CDR3 covers 15 residues. V was shortened by 0 bases and J by 9 bases, with 19 bases between the two germline ends. From germline, CDR1 is DFQATT and CDR2 SNEGSKA (reference sequence). This chain's CDR3 is CSARDPGLGLGTQYF. The DNA of the CDR3 is TGCAGTGCTAGAGATCCGGGACTCGGGCTCGGCACGCAGTATTTT.

This clonotype was found a few times. This chain links TRBV15 with TRBJ2-2; TRBD1 might be the D (6 bases). The CDR3 extends over 14 amino acids. The germline V gene encodes CDR1 LNHNV and CDR2 YYDKDF (reference sequence). Trimming pared 3 bases from V and 3 bases from J, leaving 8 bases between. The CDR3 here is CATSRWTDTGELFF. CDR3 nucleotide sequence: TGTGCCACCAGCAGGTGGACAGACACCGGGGAGCTGTTTTTT.

The V and J genes are TRBV11-2 and TRBJ2-4, with no clear D. From germline, CDR1 is SGHAT and CDR2 FQNNGV. This CDR3 is built from 13 residues. Deletions cut 4 bases from V and 4 bases from J, with 8 bases between. This chain's CDR3 is CASSSDWKNIQYF. The CDR3 region has the DNA TGTGCCAGCAGCTCAGACTGGAAAAACATTCAGTACTTC.

This clonotype showed up just a few times. The chain links TRBV7-6 to TRBJ2-1; 11 positions agree with TRBD2. Germline lookup yields CDR1 SGHVS and CDR2 FNYEAQ. This CDR3 spans 15 amino acids. Unmatched junction bases numbered 7, after V lost 5 bases and J lost 7 bases. This CDR3 is CASSLGTSGNNEQFF. The DNA of the CDR3 is TGTGCCAGCAGCCTCGGGACTAGCGGAAATAATGAGCAGTTCTTC.

This clonotype was observed at least ten times. This rearrangement joins TRBV27 to TRBJ2-1; D call uncertain. CDR1 and CDR2 (germline): MNHEY, SMNVEV (reference sequence). The V end lost 6 bases, the J end lost 6 bases, and 9 bases lay between the germline ends. The CDR3 is made up of 12 amino acids. CDR3 nucleotides: TGTGCCAGCAGCCTAGGCCCCAATGAGCAGTTCTTC. Protein product: CASSLGPNEQFF.

This clonotype was counted between two and nine times. CDR3 sequence: CASSPDFAGNYNEQFF. As DNA, the CDR3 is TGCGCCAGCAGCCCCGATTTTGCGGGGAACTACAATGAGCAGTTCTTC. This chain uses TRBV4-3 with TRBJ2-1; a weak D match, TRBD2 (6 bases). V was cut by 4 bases and J by 3 bases, with 16 bases left in between. Germline-derived CDR1 and CDR2 are LGHNA and YSLEER. The CDR3 totals 16 residues.

The gene calls are TRBV20-1 and TRBJ1-2; a weak D match, TRBD1 (5 bases). V lost 0 bases, J lost 3 bases, and 14 bases lay in between. CDR3 length equals 15 residues. The germline CDR1 and CDR2 sequences are DFQATT and SNEGSKA (reference sequence). CDR3: CSARDNSGTYYGYTF. CDR3 nucleotides: TGCAGTGCTAGAGATAACTCCGGGACGTACTATGGCTACACCTTC.

This chain joins TRBV6-9 and TRBJ2-1; possibly TRBD2 for D (6 bases). In germline, CDR1 is MNHGY, CDR2 SVAAGI. With 2 bases removed from V and 4 bases from J, the gap between germline ends came to 24 bases. This CDR3 comprises 19 residues. The CDR3 here is CASSYLGGGLPRRYNEQFF. The CDR3 DNA reads as TGTGCCAGCAGTTATCTTGGGGGAGGTCTTCCACGCCGGTACAATGAGCAGTTCTTC.

J is TRBJ2-2 and V is TRBV20-1; weak D call: TRBD2 (5 bases). CDR1 is DFQATT, CDR2 SNEGSKA, per germline (reference sequence). This CDR3 is 15 amino acids long. Trimming stripped 2 bases from V and 2 bases from J, with 12 bases between. CDR3 in amino acids: CSARSHGINTGELFF. CDR3 coding DNA: TGCAGTGCTAGAAGCCACGGGATTAACACCGGGGAGCTGTTTTTT.